This T cell receptor beta chain was sequenced during a study of T cell responses to AZD1222 COVID-19 vaccine. Across the whole study: Analyses pooled second doses at about 4 or about 12 weeks. Study-wide points: Repertoires were obtained only post-peak T cell response.

Sequenced by immunoSEQ multiplex PCR; TCRdb stores in-frame clones only, minus some. Of more than 100,000 clones in the sample, about 87% are singletons; the top ten hold 4.5% to 6%. In germline, CDR1 is LNHDA, CDR2 SQIVND (reference sequence). After removal of 6 bases from V and 0 bases from J, the junction contained 2 bases not matched to a gene. The CDR3 has 15 residues. This clone was seen once. Its antigen is as yet unknown. The source is an adult in good health. Sequencing used peripheral blood, obtained on day 0 of AZD1222 vaccination. The gene calls are TRBV19 and TRBJ2-2; 9 positions match TRBD2. Here the CDR3 DNA reads TGTGCCAGTAGGTTAGCGGGGGCGAACACCGGGGAGCTGTTTTTT. This translates into CASRLAGANTGELFF.